This T cell receptor (beta chain) was found in a study of blood T cell repertoires in COVID-19. Germline V gives CDR1 SGDLS, CDR2 YYNGEE. The CDR3 consists of 13 residues. With 0 bases removed from V and 6 bases from J, the gap between germline ends came to 8 bases. Method: immunoSEQ multiplex PCR; TCRdb's copy keeps in-frame clones and lacks some. This table holds 250,000 or so clones, roughly 86% found once. The TCR was taken from a man in his forties or fifties with active or convalescent COVID-19. The source material was peripheral blood. The rearrangement uses TRBV9 and TRBJ2-3; weak D call: TRBD2 (5 bases). CDR3 coding DNA: TGTGCCAGCAGCGTAGCTTGGACTGATACGCAGTATTTT. Translated, it gives CASSVAWTDTQYF.